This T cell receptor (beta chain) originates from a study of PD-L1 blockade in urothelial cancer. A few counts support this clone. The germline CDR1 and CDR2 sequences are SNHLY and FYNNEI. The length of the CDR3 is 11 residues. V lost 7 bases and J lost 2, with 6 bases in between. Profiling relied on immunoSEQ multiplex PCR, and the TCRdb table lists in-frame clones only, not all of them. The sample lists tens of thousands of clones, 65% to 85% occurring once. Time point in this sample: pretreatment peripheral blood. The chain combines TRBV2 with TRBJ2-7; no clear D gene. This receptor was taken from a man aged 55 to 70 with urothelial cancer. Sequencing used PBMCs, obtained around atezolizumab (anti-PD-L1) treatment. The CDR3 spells CASMSAYEQYF. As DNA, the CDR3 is TGTGCCAGCATGTCCGCCTACGAGCAGTACTTC.